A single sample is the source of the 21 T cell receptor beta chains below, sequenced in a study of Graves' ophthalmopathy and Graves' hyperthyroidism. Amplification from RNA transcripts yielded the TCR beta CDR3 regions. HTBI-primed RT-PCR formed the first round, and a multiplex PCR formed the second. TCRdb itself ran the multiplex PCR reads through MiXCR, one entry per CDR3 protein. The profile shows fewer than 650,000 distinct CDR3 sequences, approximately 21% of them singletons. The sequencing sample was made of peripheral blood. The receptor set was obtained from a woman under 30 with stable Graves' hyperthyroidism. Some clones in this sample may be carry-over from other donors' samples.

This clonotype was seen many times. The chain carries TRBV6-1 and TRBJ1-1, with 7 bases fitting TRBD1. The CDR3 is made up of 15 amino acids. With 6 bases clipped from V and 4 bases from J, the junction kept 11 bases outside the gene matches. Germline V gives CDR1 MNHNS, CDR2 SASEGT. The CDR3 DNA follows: TGTGCCAGCAGACAACGGGACAGAGGGAGCACTGAAGCTTTCTTT. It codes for CASRQRDRGSTEAFF.

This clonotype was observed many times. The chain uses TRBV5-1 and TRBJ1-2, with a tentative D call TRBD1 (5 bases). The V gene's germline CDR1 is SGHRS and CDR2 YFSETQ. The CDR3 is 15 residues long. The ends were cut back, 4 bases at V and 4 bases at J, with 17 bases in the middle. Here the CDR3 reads CASSRFSGTAYGYTF. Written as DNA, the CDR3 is TGCGCCAGCAGCCGGTTTTCCGGGACGGCCTATGGCTACACCTTC.

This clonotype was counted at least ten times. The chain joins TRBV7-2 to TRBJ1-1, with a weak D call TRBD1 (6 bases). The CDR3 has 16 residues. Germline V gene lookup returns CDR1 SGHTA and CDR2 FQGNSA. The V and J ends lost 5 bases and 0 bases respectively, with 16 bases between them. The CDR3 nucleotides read TGTGCCAGCAGCCGGGACACTTACCTCATGAACACTGAAGCTTTCTTT. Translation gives CASSRDTYLMNTEAFF.

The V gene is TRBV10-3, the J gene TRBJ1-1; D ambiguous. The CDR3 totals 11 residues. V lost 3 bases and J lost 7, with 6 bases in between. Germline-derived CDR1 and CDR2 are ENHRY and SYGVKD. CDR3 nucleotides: TGTGCCATCAGTGATGGCTATGAAGCTTTCTTT. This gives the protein CAISDGYEAFF.

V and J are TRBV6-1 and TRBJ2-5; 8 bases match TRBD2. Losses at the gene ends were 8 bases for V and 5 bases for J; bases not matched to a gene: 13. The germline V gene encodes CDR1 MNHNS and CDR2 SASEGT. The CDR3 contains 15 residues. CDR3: CASQPLAGIPETQYF. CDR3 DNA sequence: TGTGCCAGCCAACCGCTAGCGGGCATTCCGGAGACCCAGTACTTC.

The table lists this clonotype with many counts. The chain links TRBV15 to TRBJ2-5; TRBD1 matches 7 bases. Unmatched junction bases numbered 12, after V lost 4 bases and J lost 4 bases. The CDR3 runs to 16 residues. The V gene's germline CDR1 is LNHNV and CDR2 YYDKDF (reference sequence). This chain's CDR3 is CATSMDRHPRRETQYF. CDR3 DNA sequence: TGTGCCACCAGCATGGACAGGCATCCGCGGCGAGAGACCCAGTACTTC.

CDR3 DNA sequence: TGTGCCAGCAGCCACGAAAGGGCCCGGAACGAGCAGTACTTC. It codes for CASSHERARNEQYF. The chain is built from TRBV7-9 and TRBJ2-7; no clear D gene. Trimming cost V 5 bases and J 5 bases, with 16 bases left between them. The CDR3 covers 14 residues. CDR1 and CDR2 (germline): SEHNR, FQNEAQ (reference sequence).

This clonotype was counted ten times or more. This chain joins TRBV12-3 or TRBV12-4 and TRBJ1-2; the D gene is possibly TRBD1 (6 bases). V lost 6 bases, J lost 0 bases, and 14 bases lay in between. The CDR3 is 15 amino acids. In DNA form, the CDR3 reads TGTGCCAGCAGCCCGGGGGGCGGTACTAACTATGGCTACACCTTC. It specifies CASSPGGGTNYGYTF.

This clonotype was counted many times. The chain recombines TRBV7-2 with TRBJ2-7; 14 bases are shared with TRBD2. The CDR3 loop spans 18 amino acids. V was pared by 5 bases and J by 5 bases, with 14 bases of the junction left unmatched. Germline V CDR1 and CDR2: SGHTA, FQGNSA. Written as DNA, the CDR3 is TGTGCCAGCAGCCCCATGTTGGGACTAGCGGGAGTTTCCCACGAGCAGTACTTC. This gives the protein CASSPMLGLAGVSHEQYF.

CDR3 residues: CASRPGLAGAGELFF. The CDR3 DNA reads TGTGCCAGCCGGCCGGGACTAGCGGGAGCCGGGGAGCTGTTTTTT. V is TRBV28 and J is TRBJ2-2; TRBD2 aligns across 14 bases. This CDR3 is 15 amino acids long. Germline trimming cut 8 bases from V and 6 bases from J; bases unmatched to any gene: 5. Germline values: CDR1 MDHEN, CDR2 SYDVKM.

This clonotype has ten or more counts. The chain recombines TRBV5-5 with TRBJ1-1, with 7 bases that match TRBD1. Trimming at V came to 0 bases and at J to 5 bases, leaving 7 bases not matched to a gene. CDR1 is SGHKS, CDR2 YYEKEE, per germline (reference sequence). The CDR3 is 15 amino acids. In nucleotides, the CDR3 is TGTGCCAGCAGCTTGGGCACAGGGGTGGGGACTGAAGCTTTCTTT. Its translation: CASSLGTGVGTEAFF.

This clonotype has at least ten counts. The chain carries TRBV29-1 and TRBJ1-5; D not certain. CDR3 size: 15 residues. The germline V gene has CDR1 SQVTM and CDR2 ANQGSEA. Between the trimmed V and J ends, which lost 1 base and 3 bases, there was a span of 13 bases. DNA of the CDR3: TGCAGCGTTGAAGTCGGGGAATTCCTCAATCAGCCCCAGCATTTT. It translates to CSVEVGEFLNQPQHF.

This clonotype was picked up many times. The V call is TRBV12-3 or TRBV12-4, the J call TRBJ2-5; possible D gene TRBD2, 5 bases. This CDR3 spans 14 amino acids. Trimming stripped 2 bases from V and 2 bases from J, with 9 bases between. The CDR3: CASSLFREQETQYF. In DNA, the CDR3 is TGTGCCAGCAGTTTATTTCGGGAACAAGAGACCCAGTACTTC.

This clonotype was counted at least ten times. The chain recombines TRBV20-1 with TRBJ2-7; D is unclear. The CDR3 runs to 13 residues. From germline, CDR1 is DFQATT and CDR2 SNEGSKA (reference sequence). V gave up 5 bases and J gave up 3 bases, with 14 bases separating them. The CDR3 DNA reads TGCAGTGCTTTTACCTATGGCTTCTACGAGCAGTACTTC. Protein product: CSAFTYGFYEQYF.

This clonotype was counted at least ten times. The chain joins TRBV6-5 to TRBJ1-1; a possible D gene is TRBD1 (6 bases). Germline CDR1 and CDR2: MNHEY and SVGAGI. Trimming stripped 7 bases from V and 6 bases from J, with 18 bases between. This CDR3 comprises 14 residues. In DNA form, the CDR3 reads TGTGCCAGCATTACAGGGCAAACTCGCGCTGAAGCTTTCTTT. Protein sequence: CASITGQTRAEAFF.

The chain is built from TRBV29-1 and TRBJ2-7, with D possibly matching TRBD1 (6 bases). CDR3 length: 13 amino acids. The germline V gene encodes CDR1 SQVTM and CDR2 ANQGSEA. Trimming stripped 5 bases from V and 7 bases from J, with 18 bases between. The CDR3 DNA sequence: TGCAGCGTTATCAACAGGGCGAGGGGGGAGCAGTACTTC. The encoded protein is CSVINRARGEQYF.

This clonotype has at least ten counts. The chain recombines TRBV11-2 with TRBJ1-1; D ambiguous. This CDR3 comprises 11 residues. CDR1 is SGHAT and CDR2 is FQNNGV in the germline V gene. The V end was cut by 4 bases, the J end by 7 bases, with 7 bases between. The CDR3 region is CASSSSYEAFF. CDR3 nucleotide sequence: TGTGCCAGCAGCTCCAGTTATGAAGCTTTCTTT.

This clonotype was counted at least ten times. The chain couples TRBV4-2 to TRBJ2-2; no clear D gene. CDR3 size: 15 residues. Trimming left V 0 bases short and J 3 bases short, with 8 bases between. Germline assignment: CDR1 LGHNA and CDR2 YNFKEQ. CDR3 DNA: TGTGCCAGCAGCCAAGACCCGGATTACACCGGGGAGCTGTTTTTT. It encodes CASSQDPDYTGELFF.

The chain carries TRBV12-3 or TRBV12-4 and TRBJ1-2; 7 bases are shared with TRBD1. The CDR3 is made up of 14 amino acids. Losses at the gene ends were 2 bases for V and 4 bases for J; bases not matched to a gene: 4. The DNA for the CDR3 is TGTGCCAGCAGTTTAAAGGGGGCGGGCTATGGCTACACCTTC. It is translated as CASSLKGAGYGYTF.

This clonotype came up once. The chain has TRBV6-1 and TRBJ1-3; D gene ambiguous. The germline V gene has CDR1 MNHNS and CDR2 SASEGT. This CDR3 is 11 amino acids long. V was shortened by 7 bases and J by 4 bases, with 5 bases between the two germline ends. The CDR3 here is CASTAGNTIYF. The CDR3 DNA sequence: TGTGCCAGCACCGCGGGAAACACCATATATTTT.

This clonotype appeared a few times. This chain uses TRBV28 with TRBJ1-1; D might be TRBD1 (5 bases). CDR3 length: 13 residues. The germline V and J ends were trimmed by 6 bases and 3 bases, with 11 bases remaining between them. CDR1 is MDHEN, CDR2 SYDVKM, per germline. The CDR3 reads CASRNRRYTEAFF. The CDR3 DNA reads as TGTGCCAGCAGAAACAGGAGGTACACTGAAGCTTTCTTT.